This T cell receptor (beta chain) emerged from a study of CD8 T cells in Susac syndrome. CDR1 SQVTM and CDR2 ANQGSEA come from the germline V gene. V was pared by 5 bases and J by 1 base, with 14 bases between. CDR3 length equals 14 residues. TEMRA cells underwent FACS enrichment and CD8+ and CD4+ T cells underwent negative isolation. RNA, at about 0.45 to 1 ug, was reverse transcribed with random hexamers. An immunoSEQ multiplex PCR generated amplified TCR beta CDR3 products spanning 54 Vbeta and 13 Jbeta. Each CDR3 protein is one row after TCRdb ran MiXCR on the immunoSEQ multiplex PCR reads. The sample records some 190,000 distinct CDR3 sequences, approximately 93% being singletons.

The J gene is TRBJ2-5, the V gene TRBV29-1, with D maybe TRBD2 (5 bases). The sequenced sample was CD4+ T cells from PBMCs. This sequence was found in a human donor in good health. In nucleotides, the CDR3 is TGCAGCGTTCCGGGATCAAGCCTCCAAGAGACCCAGTACTTC. Protein sequence: CSVPGSSLQETQYF. The full variable domain, with the rest looked up from reference TRBV29-1 and TRBJ2-5, is SAVISQKPSRDICQRGTSLTIQCQVDSQVTMMFWYRQQPGQSLTLIATANQGSEATYESGFVIDKFPISRPNLTFSTLTVSNMSPEDSSIYLCSVPGSSLQETQYFGPGTRLLVL.